Listed below are T cell receptor beta chains from one sample, sequenced in a study of blood T cell repertoires in COVID-19. Profiling relied on immunoSEQ multiplex PCR, and the TCRdb table lists in-frame clones only, not all of them. This sample has fewer than 350,000 clones, with approximately 88% found just once. Sequencing was performed on PBMCs or T cells enriched from blood (not recorded which). The origin of the receptors is a woman in her thirties or forties who had recovered from COVID-19. CDR3s include the opening cysteine and the closing phenylalanine or tryptophan. Each record gives: clone size, D gene, V gene, J gene, CDR3 DNA, CDR3 protein. The D gene is left open where the match is weak. Part of the rows lack a size; the others show once, few, many or a class for expanded clones.

>-|TRBD1|TRBV19|TRBJ1-6
TGTGCCAGTCGCCAGGGGGCCAGGGATTCACCCCTCCACTTT
CASRQGARDSPLHF
>-|-|TRBV20-1|TRBJ2-5
TGCAGTGCTCCCTATCGAGAGACCCAGTACTTC
CSAPYRETQYF
>-|TRBD2|TRBV7-9|TRBJ2-5
TGTGCCAGCAGCCCTTATGAGACTAGCGGGAGGGCAAAGACCCAGTACTTC
CASSPYETSGRAKTQYF
>-|-|TRBV28|TRBJ1-4
TGTGCCAGCAGCCCCTGGACAGCAACTAATGAAAAACTGTTTTTT
CASSPWTATNEKLFF
>-|TRBD1|TRBV2|TRBJ2-5
TGTGCCAGCACCGGACAGGGGGCCCTAGCGGGCTCGGGAGAGACCCAGTACTTC
CASTGQGALAGSGETQYF
>-|-|TRBV15|TRBJ1-5
TGTGCCACCAGCAGAGATCGGGGAAGCAATCAGCCCCAGCATTTT
CATSRDRGSNQPQHF
>-|-|TRBV25-1|TRBJ2-5
TGTGCCAGCAGTGACCCGATAGGGGCCGGAGCTACGGAGACCCAGTACTTC
CASSDPIGAGATETQYF
>-|-|TRBV30|TRBJ1-1
TGTGCCTGGAGTGGCGGCCTGAGCATTGAAGCTTTCTTT
CAWSGGLSIEAFF
>once|TRBD2|TRBV18|TRBJ2-2
TGTGCCAGCTCACTCATATCCGGGACTAGCCTCTACACCGGGGAGCTGTTTTTT
CASSLISGTSLYTGELFF
>-|TRBD1|TRBV28|TRBJ2-5
TGTGCCAGGGAAGTTGGGACAGCAAAAGAGACCCAGTACTTC
CAREVGTAKETQYF
>-|TRBD1|TRBV5-4|TRBJ1-2
TGTGCCAGCAGCTTGGGAGGGGGACAGGGGGTGTATGGCTACACCTTC
CASSLGGGQGVYGYTF
>once|TRBD2|TRBV6-2/TRBV6-3|TRBJ2-3
TGTGCCAGCAGCTCTCGGCGAGAGACTAGCTTGGATACGCAGTATTTT
CASSSRRETSLDTQYF
>-|-|TRBV6-5|TRBJ2-7
TGTGCCAGCGGGGGCTTTGGACGGAGGTTTTACGAGCAGTACTTC
CASGGFGRRFYEQYF
>once|-|TRBV30|TRBJ1-2
TGTGCCGGGAGGCAGCCCAGGGGTGGCTACACCTTC
CAGRQPRGGYTF
>-|TRBD1|TRBV7-2|TRBJ1-2
TGTGCCAGCAGATCAAGGGGGCCTTATGGCTACACCTTC
CASRSRGPYGYTF
>-|TRBD1|TRBV28|TRBJ2-7
TGTGCCAGCAGTTTCACTTCTCCCTCTCAGGGGGCGGATGAGCAGTACTTC
CASSFTSPSQGADEQYF
>-|TRBD2|TRBV19|TRBJ2-5
TGTGCCAGTAGCCCCACTAGCGCGCAAGAGACCCAGTACTTC
CASSPTSAQETQYF
>-|-|TRBV12-3/TRBV12-4|TRBJ2-7
TGTGCCAGCAGTCCCTCCCCCTACGAGCAGTACTTC
CASSPSPYEQYF
>few|-|TRBV30|TRBJ1-5
TGTGCCTGGAGTACCCGCTTAGAGGGTCAGCCCCAGCATTTT
CAWSTRLEGQPQHF
>-|TRBD2|TRBV30|TRBJ2-1
TGTGCCTGGAGTGTAGTCCCTCTAGCGGGAGGGCATGAGCAGTTCTTC
CAWSVVPLAGGHEQFF
>-|TRBD1|TRBV14|TRBJ1-4
TGTGCCAGCAAAAGGGGGCACGGTAATGAAAAACTGTTTTTT
CASKRGHGNEKLFF
>-|TRBD2|TRBV10-3|TRBJ2-3
TGTGCCATCAGTGAGGCTACTAGCGGGAGTCCAGATACGCAGTATTTT
CAISEATSGSPDTQYF
>-|TRBD1|TRBV2|TRBJ1-5
TGTGCCAGCAGTGAAGTGGGGACAGCCCGCAATCAGCCCCAGCATTTT
CASSEVGTARNQPQHF
>-|TRBD1|TRBV19|TRBJ1-4
TGTGCCAGTCGTCCCGGGACAGGGGCAACTAATGAAAAACTGTTTTTT
CASRPGTGATNEKLFF
>-|-|TRBV6-5|TRBJ1-3
TGTGCCAGCAGTAGAGGCTACTCTGGAAACACCATATATTTT
CASSRGYSGNTIYF
>-|TRBD2|TRBV11-2|TRBJ2-2
TGTGCCAGCAGCTTTCGACTAGCCGGTACCGGGGAGCTGTTTTTT
CASSFRLAGTGELFF
>once|-|TRBV24-1|TRBJ1-5
TGTGCCACCAGTGAGACTTATAGCAATCAGCCCCAGCATTTT
CATSETYSNQPQHF
>-|TRBD1|TRBV19|TRBJ1-6
TGTGCCAGTCAGGACAGGGGAAATTCACCCCTCCACTTT
CASQDRGNSPLHF
>once|TRBD2|TRBV14|TRBJ2-2
TGTGCCAGCAGCCAAGCTTCCGGGACTAGCGGGAGACGCACCGGGGAGCTGTTTTTT
CASSQASGTSGRRTGELFF
>-|-|TRBV9|TRBJ1-2
TGTGCCAGCAGCGTAGACGGGATCCCCACAACCCTCTATGGCTACACCTTC
CASSVDGIPTTLYGYTF
>-|TRBD1|TRBV2|TRBJ1-4
TGTGCCAGCAGTGGATCCGGGACAGAAAATGAAAAACTGTTTTTT
CASSGSGTENEKLFF
>-|TRBD2|TRBV24-1|TRBJ2-3
TGTGCCACCAGTGACTTTATAGCGGGAGTAAAAGATACGCAGTATTTT
CATSDFIAGVKDTQYF
>-|-|TRBV6-2/TRBV6-3|TRBJ2-1
TGTGCCAGCAGTTACCTTCCTTTAGGGGCAGGGACCTACAATGAGCAGTTCTTC
CASSYLPLGAGTYNEQFF
>-|-|TRBV10-3|TRBJ1-2
TGTGCCATCAGCAACGGTGCCCTCTATGGCTACACCTTC
CAISNGALYGYTF
>-|-|TRBV27|TRBJ1-1
TGTGCCAGCAGAACCAGGGGGAACACTGAAGCTTTCTTT
CASRTRGNTEAFF
>once|-|TRBV9|TRBJ2-3
TGTGCCAGCAGCGTATTGCCGGGTATGGGCACAGATACGCAGTATTTT
CASSVLPGMGTDTQYF
>-|-|TRBV5-5|TRBJ2-2
TGTGCCAGCAGCCGCGGGGGCGGAACGAACACCGGGGAGCTGTTTTTT
CASSRGGGTNTGELFF
>once|-|TRBV7-8|TRBJ1-2
TGTGCCAGCAGCTTACGAGGGCCCGATGGCTACACCTTC
CASSLRGPDGYTF
>-|-|TRBV18|TRBJ1-1
TGTGCCAGCTCGTCTGTACAGGGAGTGAACACTGAAGCTTTCTTT
CASSSVQGVNTEAFF
>-|TRBD1|TRBV4-1|TRBJ2-7
TGCGCCAGCAGCCAAGTTGGGACAGTTGGGGACGAGCAGTACTTC
CASSQVGTVGDEQYF
>-|-|TRBV28|TRBJ1-5
TGTGCCAGCAGTTTAACAGGAGGCAATCAGCCCCAGCATTTT
CASSLTGGNQPQHF
>-|-|TRBV24-1|TRBJ2-1
TGTGCCACCAGTGATGCTACTAGAATCGGGGAGCAGTTCTTC
CATSDATRIGEQFF
>-|-|TRBV3-1/TRBV3-2|TRBJ1-3
TGTGCCAGCAGCCAAGTAGGAAACACCATATATTTT
CASSQVGNTIYF
>-|TRBD2|TRBV13|TRBJ2-1
TGTGCCAGCAGCTTAGCACTAGCGGGAGGAGGTGAGCAGTTCTTC
CASSLALAGGGEQFF
>-|-|TRBV11-3|TRBJ2-7
TGTGCCAGCAGCTACGGACAGTCTCGGAAGCAGTACTTC
CASSYGQSRKQYF
>-|-|TRBV15|TRBJ1-2
TGTGCCACCAGCATTGACAGGAAGTCTAACTATGGCTACACCTTC
CATSIDRKSNYGYTF
>-|TRBD1|TRBV2|TRBJ1-1
TGTGCCAGCAGCCGGACAGGAGTGAACACTGAAGCTTTCTTT
CASSRTGVNTEAFF
>once|-|TRBV5-5|TRBJ1-2
TGTGCCAGCAGCGAGAGGACAGCCTATGGCTACACCTTC
CASSERTAYGYTF
>-|TRBD1|TRBV3-1/TRBV3-2|TRBJ2-3
TGTGCCAGCAGCCAAGGACAGGGGACAGATACGCAGTATTTT
CASSQGQGTDTQYF
>-|TRBD1|TRBV7-3|TRBJ2-7
TGTGCCAGCAACCCGCGACAGGGATCCTACGAGCAGTACTTC
CASNPRQGSYEQYF